These T cell receptor beta chains were read from a single sample in a study of siplizumab effects on memory and regulatory T cells. Clones were read by immunoSEQ multiplex PCR, and TCRdb kept only the in-frame ones, dropping some. There are about 100,000 clones in the sample; less than 95% occur only once, and about 0.6% lies in the top ten. The source material was Tregs sorted from blood. Receptors were obtained from a human donor in good health. CDR3s include the opening cysteine and the closing phenylalanine or tryptophan. A D gene is named only where the DNA matches it firmly. Expanded clones get a size class; other rows say once, few or many, or leave the size out.

D	J	size	V	CDR3	DNA
NA	TRBJ2-1	NA	TRBV5-1	CASSYSGNSYNEQFF	TGCGCCAGCAGCTACAGCGGAAACTCCTACAATGAGCAGTTCTTC
NA	TRBJ1-5	once	TRBV4-1	CASSQSLGLLDQPQHF	TGCGCCAGCAGCCAAAGCCTGGGACTCCTGGATCAGCCCCAGCATTTT
NA	TRBJ2-1	NA	TRBV6-1	CASSEGLSAEQFF	TGTGCCAGCAGTGAAGGTTTATCGGCGGAGCAGTTCTTC
NA	TRBJ2-1	NA	TRBV18	CASSPPGRNFYNEQFF	TGTGCCAGCTCACCCCCGGGACGGAACTTCTACAATGAGCAGTTCTTC
NA	TRBJ1-1	NA	TRBV7-6	CASSLALEDTEAFF	TGTGCCAGCAGCTTAGCCCTAGAGGACACTGAAGCTTTCTTT
NA	TRBJ2-1	NA	TRBV6-5	CASRTSNSYNEQFF	TGTGCCAGCAGAACTAGCAACTCCTACAATGAGCAGTTCTTC
NA	TRBJ2-7	once	TRBV6-5	CASSYPGGYNEQYF	TGTGCCAGCAGTTACCCAGGGGGGTATAACGAGCAGTACTTC
TRBD1	TRBJ2-7	NA	TRBV5-1	CASSRDRGGLYEQYF	TGCGCCAGCAGCAGGGACAGGGGAGGCCTCTACGAGCAGTACTTC
NA	TRBJ1-1	NA	TRBV5-6	CAIRGWGMNTEAFF	TGTGCCATCCGCGGTTGGGGCATGAACACTGAAGCTTTCTTT
TRBD2	TRBJ2-3	NA	TRBV6-6	CASSWTSPTDTQYF	TGTGCCAGCAGTTGGACTAGCCCCACAGATACGCAGTATTTT
TRBD1	TRBJ2-2	NA	TRBV30	CAWSVSRGLTGELFF	TGTGCCTGGAGTGTAAGCAGGGGGCTCACCGGGGAGCTGTTTTTT
NA	TRBJ2-6	few	TRBV15	CATSRGIGSFTGANVLTF	TGTGCCACCAGCAGAGGGATAGGGAGTTTTACTGGGGCCAACGTCCTGACTTTC
NA	TRBJ2-5	NA	TRBV11-3	CASSSSGGGTQYF	TGTGCCAGCAGCTCTAGCGGAGGGGGGACCCAGTACTTC
NA	TRBJ2-7	NA	TRBV28	CASSLRGGFARNSYEQYF	TGTGCCAGCAGTTTAAGGGGGGGTTTCGCCCGGAACTCCTACGAGCAGTACTTC
NA	TRBJ2-5	NA	TRBV18	CASSPSHSQETQYF	TGTGCCAGCTCACCATCACACAGCCAAGAGACCCAGTACTTC
TRBD1	TRBJ1-5	once	TRBV29-1	CSASGDRSLNQPQHF	TGCAGCGCTTCGGGGGACAGGTCACTCAATCAGCCCCAGCATTTT
NA	TRBJ2-7	NA	TRBV4-1	CASSQVGRGLSYEQYF	TGCGCCAGCAGCCAAGTAGGAAGGGGGTTATCCTACGAGCAGTACTTC
NA	TRBJ1-2	NA	TRBV30	CAYLEGAAGYTF	TGTGCCTACCTCGAAGGGGCGGCTGGCTACACCTTC
NA	TRBJ2-1	NA	TRBV18	CASSPQVVIAYNEQFF	TGTGCCAGCTCACCACAGGTAGTGATCGCATACAATGAGCAGTTCTTC
NA	TRBJ1-5	NA	TRBV27	CASSPPPREGSNQPQHF	TGTGCCAGCAGTCCCCCGCCCAGGGAGGGAAGCAATCAGCCCCAGCATTTT
NA	TRBJ1-5	NA	TRBV30	CAWSVKRWYQPQHF	TGTGCCTGGAGTGTAAAACGTTGGTATCAGCCCCAGCATTTT
NA	TRBJ1-3	NA	TRBV7-9	CASSLVPAGRALNTIYF	TGTGCCAGCAGCTTAGTTCCCGCCGGCAGGGCCCTTAACACCATATATTTT
TRBD2	TRBJ2-2	NA	TRBV5-1	CASSPRTSVGTGELFF	TGCGCCAGCAGCCCCCGGACTAGCGTAGGAACCGGGGAGCTGTTTTTT
TRBD1	TRBJ1-2	few	TRBV6-1	CASSVRDSSHYGYTF	TGTGCCAGCAGTGTCCGGGACAGCAGCCACTATGGCTACACCTTC
TRBD1	TRBJ1-2	NA	TRBV29-1	CSGGTGNYGYTF	TGCAGCGGAGGGACAGGGAACTATGGCTACACCTTC
TRBD2	TRBJ2-7	NA	TRBV6-1	CASRFSFGGVYEQYF	TGTGCCAGCAGGTTTTCTTTCGGGGGGGTCTACGAGCAGTACTTC
NA	TRBJ2-7	NA	TRBV7-9	CASSQRESAFSYEQYF	TGTGCCAGCAGCCAACGAGAGAGCGCCTTCTCCTACGAGCAGTACTTC
TRBD2	TRBJ2-3	NA	TRBV28	CASSIRGRSGDTQYF	TGTGCCAGCAGTATCCGCGGGAGATCCGGCGATACGCAGTATTTT
NA	TRBJ1-1	NA	TRBV6-1	CASSEAGSKNTEAFF	TGTGCCAGCAGTGAAGCGGGCAGCAAGAACACTGAAGCTTTCTTT
NA	TRBJ2-3	NA	TRBV30	CAWGRGEAPWDTQYF	TGTGCCTGGGGCCGCGGGGAGGCCCCTTGGGATACGCAGTATTTT
NA	TRBJ2-1	NA	TRBV9	CASSVKVVAEQFF	TGTGCCAGCAGCGTAAAAGTGGTTGCCGAGCAGTTCTTC
NA	TRBJ2-1	NA	TRBV7-3	CASSFGGLSSYNEQFF	TGTGCCAGCAGCTTTGGGGGCCTGAGCTCCTACAATGAGCAGTTCTTC
NA	TRBJ1-4	NA	TRBV29-1	CSVGGLGEKLFF	TGCAGCGTTGGAGGGCTGGGGGAAAAACTGTTTTTT
TRBD1	TRBJ1-2	NA	TRBV5-6	CASSLGGQPYGYTF	TGTGCCAGCAGCTTGGGGGGACAGCCCTATGGCTACACCTTC
NA	TRBJ2-4	once	TRBV19	CASSIGGSRRYF	TGTGCCAGTAGTATCGGCGGGTCCAGGCGGTACTTC
TRBD1	TRBJ1-4	NA	TRBV18	CASSTGGGNEKLFF	TGTGCCAGCTCAACAGGGGGAGGAAATGAAAAACTGTTTTTT
NA	TRBJ2-2	once	TRBV18	CASSRQERTGELFF	TGTGCCAGCTCCCGACAGGAGAGGACCGGGGAGCTGTTTTTT
TRBD1	TRBJ1-2	NA	TRBV5-1	CASSSLVTGGIKYGYTF	TGCGCCAGCAGCTCACTGGTAACAGGGGGCATTAAGTATGGCTACACCTTC
NA	TRBJ2-5	NA	TRBV6-6	CASSYQGGGETQYF	TGTGCCAGCAGTTATCAGGGTGGCGGCGAGACCCAGTACTTC
NA	TRBJ2-1	NA	TRBV13	CASSLIQRRNEQFF	TGTGCCAGCAGCCTCATCCAGCGACGGAATGAGCAGTTCTTC
NA	TRBJ2-7	NA	TRBV15	CATSRYQGMDEQYF	TGTGCCACCAGCAGATACCAAGGGATGGACGAGCAGTACTTC
TRBD2	TRBJ2-1	once	TRBV18	CASSPPVGAGGFNEQFF	TGTGCCAGCTCACCACCGGTGGGAGCGGGAGGCTTCAATGAGCAGTTCTTC
NA	TRBJ2-7	once	TRBV19	CASSRAGSWGQYF	TGTGCCAGTAGTCGGGCGGGATCGTGGGGGCAGTACTTC
NA	TRBJ2-6	NA	TRBV18	CASSPRNRVTSSGANVLTF	TGTGCCAGCTCACCCAGGAACAGGGTAACGAGCTCTGGGGCCAACGTCCTGACTTTC
NA	TRBJ1-5	NA	TRBV7-6	CASSLSGTGQPQHF	TGTGCCAGCAGCTTATCAGGGACGGGGCAGCCCCAGCATTTT
NA	TRBJ1-5	NA	TRBV2	CASGRGSPGNQPQHF	TGTGCCAGCGGCAGAGGGTCTCCTGGCAATCAGCCCCAGCATTTT
TRBD2	TRBJ2-3	NA	TRBV10-2	CASLEAEGRVTDTQYF	TGCGCCAGCCTCGAGGCGGAGGGGAGGGTCACAGATACGCAGTATTTT
NA	TRBJ2-7	NA	TRBV10-3	CAISESGGGYEQYF	TGTGCCATCAGTGAGTCAGGGGGAGGATACGAGCAGTACTTC
TRBD2	TRBJ2-7	NA	TRBV6-5	CASRLAGYLSEQYF	TGTGCCAGCAGACTAGCGGGGTACCTCTCCGAGCAGTACTTC
NA	TRBJ1-1	NA	TRBV5-1	CASSLTGLYTEAFF	TGCGCCAGCAGCTTGACTGGGTTATACACTGAAGCTTTCTTT
NA	TRBJ2-5	NA	TRBV11-2	CASSFLGVQETQYF	TGTGCCAGCAGCTTTCTAGGGGTCCAAGAGACCCAGTACTTC